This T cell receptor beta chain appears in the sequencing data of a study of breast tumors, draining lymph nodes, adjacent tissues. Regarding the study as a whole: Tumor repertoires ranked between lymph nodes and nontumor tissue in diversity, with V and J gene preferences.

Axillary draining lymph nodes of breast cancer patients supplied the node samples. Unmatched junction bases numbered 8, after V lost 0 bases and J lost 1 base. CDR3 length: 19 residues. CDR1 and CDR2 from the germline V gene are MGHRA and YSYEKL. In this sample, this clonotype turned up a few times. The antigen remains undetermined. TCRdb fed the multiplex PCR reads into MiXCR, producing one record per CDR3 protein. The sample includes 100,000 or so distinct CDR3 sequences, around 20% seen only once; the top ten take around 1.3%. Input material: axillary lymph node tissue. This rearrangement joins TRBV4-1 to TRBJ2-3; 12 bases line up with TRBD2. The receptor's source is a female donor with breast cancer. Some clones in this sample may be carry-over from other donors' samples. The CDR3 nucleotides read TGCGCCAGCAGCCAAGAGCCCGAGCTAGCGGGGGGGCGCACAGATACGCAGTATTTT. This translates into CASSQEPELAGGRTDTQYF.